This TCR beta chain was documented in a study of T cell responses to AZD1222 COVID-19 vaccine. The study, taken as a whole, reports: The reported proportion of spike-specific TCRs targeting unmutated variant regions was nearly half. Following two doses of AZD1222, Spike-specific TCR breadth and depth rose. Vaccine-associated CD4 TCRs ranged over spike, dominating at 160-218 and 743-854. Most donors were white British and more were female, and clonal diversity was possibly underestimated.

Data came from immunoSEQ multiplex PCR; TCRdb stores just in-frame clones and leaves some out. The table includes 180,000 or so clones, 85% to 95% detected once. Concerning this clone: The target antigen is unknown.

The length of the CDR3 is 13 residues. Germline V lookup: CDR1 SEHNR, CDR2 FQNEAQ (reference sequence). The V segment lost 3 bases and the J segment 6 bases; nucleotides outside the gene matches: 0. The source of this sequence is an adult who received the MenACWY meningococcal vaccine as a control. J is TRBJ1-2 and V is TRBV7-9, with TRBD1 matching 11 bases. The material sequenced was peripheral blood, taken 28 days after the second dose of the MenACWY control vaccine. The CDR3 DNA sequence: TGTGCCAGCAGCTTGGGACAGGGGGATGGCTACACCTTC. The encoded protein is CASSLGQGDGYTF.